The entry that follows covers one T cell receptor beta chain sequence. This specimen comes from a study of T-cell memory formation after mild COVID-19. Libraries for TCRalpha and TCRbeta carried sample barcodes and unique molecular identifiers via 5'RACE. From the 5' RACE reads, TCRdb called clonotypes with MiXCR, one entry per CDR3 protein. The data show a few hundred thousand distinct CDR3 sequences, roughly 23% seen once. Sample: PBMCs or a T cell subset sorted from them (not recorded which). The sequence derives from an adult woman who had mild COVID-19 (a few samples of this study predate the infection). Cell type and time point are not known.

The CDR3 bases are TGTGCCAGCAGTCCAAAGGGTTACAGGAGGCCCACCTACGAGCAGTACTTC. Residues: CASSPKGYRRPTYEQYF. The chain recombines TRBV6-2 or TRBV6-3 with TRBJ2-7; the D call may be TRBD1 or TRBD2 (5 bases each). Germline assignment: CDR1 MNHEY and CDR2 SVGEGT. Trimming removed 5 bases at V and 2 bases at J, with 22 bases between. There are 17 residues in the CDR3.